This T cell receptor beta chain emerged from a study of technical replicates of blood from a few donors. TCRdb keeps only in-frame clones here, not all; method: immunoSEQ multiplex PCR. The profile covers 65,000 to 85,000 clones, with about 96% appearing a single time and around 0.2% taken by the ten largest. V gave up 5 bases and J gave up 6 bases; unmatched junction bases: 8. Germline CDR1 MNHNY, CDR2 SVGAGI (reference sequence). The CDR3 spans 16 residues. This receptor was taken from a human donor in good health. The J gene is TRBJ1-4, the V gene TRBV6-6, with 11 bases fitting TRBD1. The sequenced sample consisted of T cells isolated from PBMCs. This chain's CDR3 is CASSPDRGQDYEKLFF. The DNA for the CDR3 is TGTGCCAGCAGTCCGGACAGGGGGCAGGACTATGAAAAACTGTTTTTT.